This TCR beta chain was recovered during a study of T cell responses to AZD1222 COVID-19 vaccine. Concerning this clone: Its antigen is unidentified.

TCRdb's table, derived via immunoSEQ multiplex PCR, lists solely in-frame clones and lacks some. The sample lists under 150,000 clones; about 91% were seen once. V lost 0 bases and J lost 7, with 13 bases in between. The CDR3 contains 14 residues. Germline CDR1 reads SGDLS; CDR2 reads YYNGEE. Study-wide points: Breadth and depth of Spike-specific TCRs rose after two AZD1222 doses. Baseline serostatus was positive in only six AZD1222 recipients.

This clonotype was obtained from an adult who received the AZD1222 COVID-19 vaccine. J is TRBJ1-2 and V is TRBV9; D unclear. The source material was peripheral blood, sampled 28 days after the second AZD1222 dose. The CDR3 region is CASSVAGEFAGYTF. The CDR3 bases are TGTGCCAGCAGCGTAGCTGGGGAGTTTGCTGGCTACACCTTC.